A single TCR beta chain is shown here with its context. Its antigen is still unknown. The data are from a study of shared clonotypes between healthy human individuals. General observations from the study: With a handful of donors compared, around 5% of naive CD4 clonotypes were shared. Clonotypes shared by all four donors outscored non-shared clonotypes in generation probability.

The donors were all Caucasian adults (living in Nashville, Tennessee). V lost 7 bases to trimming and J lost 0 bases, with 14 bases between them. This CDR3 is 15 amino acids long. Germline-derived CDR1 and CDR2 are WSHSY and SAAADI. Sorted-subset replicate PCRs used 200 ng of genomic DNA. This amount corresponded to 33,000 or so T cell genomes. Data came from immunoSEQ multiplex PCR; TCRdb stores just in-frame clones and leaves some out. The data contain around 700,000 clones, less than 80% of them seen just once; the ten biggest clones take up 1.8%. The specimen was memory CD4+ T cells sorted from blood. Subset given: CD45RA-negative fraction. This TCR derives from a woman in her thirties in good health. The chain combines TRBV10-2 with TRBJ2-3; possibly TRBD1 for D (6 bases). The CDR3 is CASTEQGISTDTQYF. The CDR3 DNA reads TGCGCCAGCACCGAACAGGGTATAAGCACAGATACGCAGTATTTT.